A selection of T cell receptor beta chains follows, all from one sample in a study of CD8+ T cells in alopecia areata. Data came from immunoSEQ multiplex PCR; TCRdb stores just in-frame clones and leaves some out. Here the sample spans about 64,000 clones, roughly 50% being singletons. The sample here was CD8+ T cells sorted from blood, taken at approximately week 37, from a patient treated with tofacitinib. Receptor source: a human donor with alopecia areata. The CDR3 runs from the conserved cysteine through the conserved F or W. The D gene is left open where the match is weak. The size field is filled for only some rows; it gives once, few, many or a size class.

J,V,D,size,CDR3,DNA
TRBJ2-5,TRBV4-1,TRBD2,.,CASSQGLAGPLQETQYF,TGCGCCAGCAGCCAAGGGCTAGCGGGACCCCTCCAAGAGACCCAGTACTTC
TRBJ2-1,TRBV4-1,TRBD2,.,CASSQAGLAVGDEQFF,TGCGCCAGCAGCCAAGCAGGACTAGCGGTAGGCGATGAGCAGTTCTTC
TRBJ2-4,TRBV29-1,.,once,CSVPLHGNYIQYF,TGTAGCGTTCCCCTTCACGGCAATTACATTCAGTACTTC
TRBJ2-2,TRBV6-5,TRBD2,.,CASSYSGGIGELFF,TGTGCCAGCAGTTACTCGGGAGGGATCGGGGAGCTGTTTTTT
TRBJ1-1,TRBV5-1,.,few,CASSLYGSMNTEAFF,TGCGCCAGCAGCTTGTACGGTTCGATGAACACTGAAGCTTTCTTT
TRBJ2-7,TRBV5-1,.,.,CASRAGAGATYEQYF,TGCGCCAGCAGGGCCGGGGCAGGGGCTACCTACGAGCAGTACTTC
TRBJ2-3,TRBV7-9,TRBD2,.,CASSSTETSGSPLDTQYF,TGTGCCAGCAGCTCTACTGAGACTAGCGGGAGTCCGTTAGATACGCAGTATTTT
TRBJ2-7,TRBV25-1,TRBD2,.,CASSLGTSAIYEQYF,TGTGCCAGCAGTTTAGGGACTAGCGCAATCTACGAGCAGTACTTC
TRBJ2-3,TRBV4-1,TRBD1,few,CASSRGQITDTQYF,TGCGCCAGCAGCCGGGGACAGATTACAGATACGCAGTATTTT
TRBJ2-1,TRBV11-2,TRBD2,.,CASRAPGLAYNEQFF,TGTGCCAGCAGGGCGCCGGGACTAGCCTACAATGAGCAGTTCTTC
TRBJ2-7,TRBV5-1,.,.,CASSFGGPYEQYF,TGCGCCAGCAGCTTCGGAGGGCCCTACGAGCAGTACTTC
TRBJ1-2,TRBV29-1,.,.,CSVRRGYYGYTF,TGCAGCGTTCGCAGGGGATACTATGGCTACACCTTC
TRBJ1-5,TRBV4-1,.,.,CASSPSTPGLNQAQHF,TGCGCCAGCAGCCCATCGACCCCCGGACTGAATCAAGCCCAGCATTTT
TRBJ1-2,TRBV9,TRBD1,.,CASSVGQGDSGYTF,TGTGCCAGCAGCGTAGGACAGGGTGACTCTGGCTACACCTTC
TRBJ2-5,TRBV29-1,.,few,CSVETRGETQYF,TGCAGCGTTGAAACGCGGGGTGAGACCCAGTACTTC
TRBJ2-7,TRBV7-9,.,.,CASSSGPSQYF,TGTGCCAGCAGCTCGGGACCGAGTCAGTACTTC
TRBJ1-2,TRBV9,.,few,CASSDRTQTYTF,TGTGCCAGCAGCGATCGGACGCAGACCTACACCTTC
TRBJ2-7,TRBV30,.,few,CAFSRTYLDEQYF,TGTGCCTTCTCTCGGACTTACCTGGACGAGCAGTACTTC
TRBJ1-1,TRBV4-1,.,.,CASSQLSQGRNTEAFF,TGCGCCAGCAGCCAACTTAGTCAGGGGAGGAACACTGAAGCTTTCTTT
TRBJ2-7,TRBV28,.,.,CASSLGDTVAYEQYF,TGTGCCAGCAGTCTAGGGGACACGGTTGCCTACGAGCAGTACTTC
TRBJ1-5,TRBV5-8,.,once,CASSLEGQNQPQHF,TGTGCCAGCAGCTTGGAAGGCCAGAATCAGCCCCAGCATTTT
TRBJ2-2,TRBV2,.,few,CASSDSGPGELFF,TGTGCCAGCAGTGATTCGGGACCCGGGGAGCTGTTTTTT
TRBJ2-2,TRBV30,.,few,CAWSVQREAGELFF,TGTGCCTGGAGTGTACAAAGGGAAGCCGGGGAGCTGTTTTTT
TRBJ2-7,TRBV5-5,.,.,CASSFRESPEQYF,TGTGCCAGCAGCTTCAGAGAGTCGCCCGAGCAGTACTTC
TRBJ1-2,TRBV29-1,TRBD1,.,CSVLTGGNYGYTF,TGCAGCGTGCTGACAGGGGGCAACTATGGCTACACCTTC
TRBJ2-7,TRBV29-1,TRBD2,.,CSVEGASGRYEQYF,TGCAGCGTCGAAGGGGCTAGCGGGAGATACGAGCAGTACTTC
TRBJ1-2,TRBV29-1,.,few,CSVEGGTALGYGYTF,TGCAGCGTTGAAGGTGGGACCGCCTTGGGCTATGGCTACACCTTC
TRBJ2-7,TRBV27,TRBD1,few,CASSSTGDSYEQYF,TGTGCCAGCAGTAGCACAGGGGACTCCTACGAGCAGTACTTC
TRBJ2-7,TRBV4-1,.,once,CASSQERIGQPPYEQYF,TGCGCCAGCAGCCAAGAAAGGATCGGGCAACCCCCCTACGAGCAGTACTTC
TRBJ1-1,TRBV27,TRBD1,few,CASSLRQGRDAFF,TGTGCCAGCAGTCTACGACAGGGGAGAGACGCTTTCTTT
TRBJ2-4,TRBV28,.,few,CASSYGLARNIQYF,TGTGCCAGCAGTTACGGTCTAGCGAGAAACATTCAGTACTTC
TRBJ2-7,TRBV18,.,.,CASSPREGPNHEQYF,TGTGCCAGCTCACCTCGCGAGGGACCGAACCACGAGCAGTACTTC
TRBJ1-1,TRBV21-1,.,.,CASSNKPQRGNTEAFF,TGTGCCAGCAGCAATAAACCTCAAAGGGGGAACACTGAAGCTTTCTTT
TRBJ2-5,TRBV6-6,.,.,CASSYSGEETQYF,TGTGCCAGCAGTTACTCCGGGGAGGAGACCCAGTACTTC
TRBJ1-5,TRBV6-1,.,few,CASRMDPGTNQPQHF,TGTGCCAGCAGGATGGACCCGGGAACGAATCAGCCCCAGCATTTT
TRBJ2-5,TRBV6-1,.,.,CASRRRGETQYF,TGTGCCAGCCGCCGGCGCGGGGAGACCCAGTACTTC
TRBJ2-5,TRBV7-9,TRBD1,.,CASIMGTGGLQETQYF,TGTGCCAGCATTATGGGGACAGGGGGCTTACAAGAGACCCAGTACTTC
TRBJ2-1,TRBV30,TRBD2,.,CAWSVLSTSGRGDHNEQFF,TGTGCCTGGAGTGTACTATCCACTAGCGGGAGGGGGGATCACAATGAGCAGTTCTTC
TRBJ1-2,TRBV28,.,.,CASMADSQKRNYGYTF,TGTGCCAGCATGGCGGACAGCCAAAAAAGAAACTATGGCTACACCTTC
TRBJ2-7,TRBV30,.,.,CALFGTSSYEQYF,TGTGCCTTATTCGGGACGTCCTCCTACGAGCAGTACTTC
TRBJ2-5,TRBV7-9,.,.,CASSLGVPETQYF,TGTGCCAGCAGCTTAGGTGTCCCCGAGACCCAGTACTTC
TRBJ2-2,TRBV9,.,.,CASSVGDRPLTGELFF,TGTGCCAGCAGCGTAGGTGACAGACCGCTAACCGGGGAGCTGTTTTTT
TRBJ2-5,TRBV11-3,TRBD2,.,CASSQEAGEETQYF,TGTGCCAGCAGCCAAGAAGCGGGAGAGGAGACCCAGTACTTC
TRBJ2-5,TRBV7-9,TRBD2,.,CASSPSGSGQETQYF,TGTGCCAGCAGCCCTAGCGGGAGTGGGCAAGAGACCCAGTACTTC
TRBJ2-3,TRBV9,.,once,CASSARSRRADTQYF,TGTGCCAGCAGCGCCCGGTCCCGTCGGGCAGATACGCAGTATTTT
TRBJ2-1,TRBV30,.,.,CAWSAWHKSEQFF,TGTGCCTGGAGTGCTTGGCATAAGAGTGAGCAGTTCTTC
TRBJ2-3,TRBV7-9,TRBD2,.,CASSLYGFDSGDYTDTQYF,TGTGCCAGCAGCTTATACGGCTTTGACAGCGGGGACTATACAGATACGCAGTATTTT
TRBJ1-1,TRBV7-2,.,.,CASSPAGTLFSEAFF,TGTGCCAGCAGCCCCGCCGGGACACTGTTCTCTGAAGCTTTCTTT
TRBJ1-5,TRBV5-1,TRBD1,.,CASMTSQGCQPQHF,TGCGCCAGCATGACCTCACAGGGGTGTCAGCCCCAGCATTTT
TRBJ2-3,TRBV2,.,.,CASSDPGPASTDTQYF,TGTGCCAGCAGTGACCCCGGACCAGCTAGCACAGATACGCAGTATTTT
TRBJ2-1,TRBV29-1,TRBD2,few,CSAIGPGGSTYNEQFF,TGCAGCGCTATAGGGCCGGGGGGGTCCACCTACAATGAGCAGTTCTTC